The rows below give T cell receptor beta chains drawn from one sample of a study of PD-1 blockade in mismatch repair-deficient tumors. The method was immunoSEQ multiplex PCR; TCRdb's version includes in-frame clones alone and lacks a portion of them. The sample holds about 38,000 clones, 70% to 80% seen once. This specimen consisted of peripheral blood, obtained 4 weeks after starting pembrolizumab. Receptors were obtained from an adult with mismatch repair-deficient cancer. Both conserved end residues are part of each CDR3. The D gene is left open where the match is weak. Size is stated for part of the rows, as once, few or many counts, or as a class when the clone is expanded.

DNA: TGTGCCAGCAGCTACCGACAAGGTTACAATGAGCAGTTCTTC
CDR3: CASSYRQGYNEQFF
V: TRBV6-5
size: .
J: TRBJ2-1
D: .

DNA: TGCGCCAGCAGCCAAGGAGGGGGACTAAAGGTTACCGGGGAGCTGTTTTTT
CDR3: CASSQGGGLKVTGELFF
V: TRBV4-3
size: once
J: TRBJ2-2
D: .

DNA: TGTGCCAGCAGTTGGGACAGGGACTATCAGCCCCAGCATTTT
CDR3: CASSWDRDYQPQHF
V: TRBV27
size: .
J: TRBJ1-5
D: TRBD1

DNA: TGTGCCAGTAGTATGGGACAGGGGTCCTACGAGCAGTACTTC
CDR3: CASSMGQGSYEQYF
V: TRBV19
size: .
J: TRBJ2-7
D: TRBD1

DNA: TGCGCCAGCAATAAACTAGCGGGAGACCCGAGCGCCAAAAACATTCAGTACTTC
CDR3: CASNKLAGDPSAKNIQYF
V: TRBV10-1
size: .
J: TRBJ2-4
D: TRBD2

DNA: TGCGCCAGCAGCCAAGTGTCACCACCAGGAGATGATGGCTACACCTTC
CDR3: CASSQVSPPGDDGYTF
V: TRBV4-3
size: once
J: TRBJ1-2
D: .

DNA: TGTGCCAGCAGCTATGGGACGAAAGAGACCCAGTACTTC
CDR3: CASSYGTKETQYF
V: TRBV7-8
size: .
J: TRBJ2-5
D: .

DNA: TGTGCCACAAAAACTAGCGTTAGCTCCTACAATGAGCAGTTCTTC
CDR3: CATKTSVSSYNEQFF
V: TRBV15
size: .
J: TRBJ2-1
D: TRBD2

DNA: TGTGCCAGCAGCTCGTTGGGGGGGACGAATGAGCAGTTCTTC
CDR3: CASSSLGGTNEQFF
V: TRBV11-1
size: .
J: TRBJ2-1
D: TRBD2

DNA: TGTGCCAGCAGCTTAACGGGAGCGGACGAGCAGTACTTC
CDR3: CASSLTGADEQYF
V: TRBV7-3
size: few
J: TRBJ2-7
D: .

DNA: TGTGCCAGAAAAAGCCCCCCTGGGGTAGACGCGGGAGGATCCTACTACAATGAGCAGTTCTTC
CDR3: CARKSPPGVDAGGSYYNEQFF
V: TRBV5-3
size: once
J: TRBJ2-1
D: TRBD2

DNA: TGTGCCAGCAGCTTAGTGCCAGACGAAAAACTGTTTTTT
CDR3: CASSLVPDEKLFF
V: TRBV2
size: .
J: TRBJ1-4
D: .

DNA: TGTGCCAGTAGTATAACGGAGAACTATGGCTACACCTTC
CDR3: CASSITENYGYTF
V: TRBV19
size: .
J: TRBJ1-2
D: .

DNA: TGTGCCAGCAGTTTACAGTCAGGGTACTATGGCTACACCTTC
CDR3: CASSLQSGYYGYTF
V: TRBV28
size: once
J: TRBJ1-2
D: .

DNA: TGTGCTAGTGGTTTCGTTCCAGCGGCTGGATCCGGGGAGCTGTTTTTT
CDR3: CASGFVPAAGSGELFF
V: TRBV12-5
size: .
J: TRBJ2-2
D: .

DNA: TGTGCCAGCAGTTACACTGCTAGCGGGAGGGTCGAGCAGTACTTC
CDR3: CASSYTASGRVEQYF
V: TRBV6-5
size: .
J: TRBJ2-7
D: TRBD2

DNA: TGTGCCTGGAGAACCCTCCGGACGGTTCAAGAGACCCAGTACTTC
CDR3: CAWRTLRTVQETQYF
V: TRBV30
size: .
J: TRBJ2-5
D: .

DNA: TGTGCCAGCAGTGAATCCCCCCGTCACTATGGCTACACCTTC
CDR3: CASSESPRHYGYTF
V: TRBV6-1
size: .
J: TRBJ1-2
D: .

DNA: TGTGCCAGCAGCCCGAGAACAGATACGCAGTATTTT
CDR3: CASSPRTDTQYF
V: TRBV7-9
size: .
J: TRBJ2-3
D: .

DNA: TGTGCCAGCAGCGATCCCCCGAATGCGGATACGCAGTATTTT
CDR3: CASSDPPNADTQYF
V: TRBV7-9
size: .
J: TRBJ2-3
D: .

DNA: TGTGCCAGCAGCTTCGTCGGGTCCTACAATGAGCAGTTCTTC
CDR3: CASSFVGSYNEQFF
V: TRBV11-2
size: .
J: TRBJ2-1
D: .

DNA: TGTGCCTGGAGTGTACTAGCGGGAGTTTACAATGAGCAGTTCTTC
CDR3: CAWSVLAGVYNEQFF
V: TRBV30
size: .
J: TRBJ2-1
D: TRBD2

DNA: TGTGCCAGTAGACCGGGACAGGGGACCAATCAGCCCCAGCATTTT
CDR3: CASRPGQGTNQPQHF
V: TRBV19
size: .
J: TRBJ1-5
D: TRBD1

DNA: TGCGCCAGCAGCTTGGTCCGGGAGCCCGGTGGTACGCAGTATTTT
CDR3: CASSLVREPGGTQYF
V: TRBV5-1
size: .
J: TRBJ2-3
D: .

DNA: TGTGCCAGCAGCTCGAAAAGGACTAGCGGGAACTACGAGCAGTACTTC
CDR3: CASSSKRTSGNYEQYF
V: TRBV7-2
size: .
J: TRBJ2-7
D: TRBD2